This T cell receptor beta chain was recorded in a study of T cell changes during pregnancy in multiple sclerosis. Assay used: immunoSEQ multiplex PCR; TCRdb lists only in-frame clones, some missing. This sample has about 44,000 clones, with about 88% found just once. This CDR3 spans 14 amino acids. The genes are TRBV21-1 and TRBJ1-5; no DNA check was done on the table's D call, TRBD1. TRBV21-1 corresponds to a pseudogene. The receptor was derived from a female donor with multiple sclerosis, enrolled in a pregnancy study. Source: CD4+ T cells from peripheral blood mononuclear cells, taken after pregnancy. The CDR3 DNA is TGTGCCAGCAGCAAAGGGACAGGGGCCCAGCCCCAGCATTTT. Its protein product is CASSKGTGAQPQHF.